What follows is one T cell receptor beta chain and its context. The data stem from a study of blood T cell repertoires in COVID-19. Across the study: Some COVID-19 samples were acute and others convalescent; all came from the United States, Italy and Spain. T cells, B-cell-depleted T cells, or PBMCs provided the cDNA or gDNA that served as material.

CDR1 is MGHRA, CDR2 YSYEKL, per germline. The V segment lost 3 bases and the J segment 2 bases; nucleotides outside the gene matches: 1. This CDR3 comprises 15 residues. In the original analysis: Amplifying reference gene primers gave estimates of nucleated cell counts. The method was immunoSEQ multiplex PCR; TCRdb's version includes in-frame clones alone and lacks a portion of them. V and J calls and clone size are those listed in that table; D and trimming were worked out from the DNA. The data show 25,000 to 35,000 clones, 84% seen once. The sequence derives from a woman over 75 with acute or convalescent COVID-19. The sample consisted of peripheral blood. This sequence joins TRBV4-1 and TRBJ2-1, with TRBD1 matching over 10 bases. The CDR3 protein is CASSQGTGAYNEQFF. The CDR3 DNA reads TGCGCCAGCAGCCAGGGGACAGGGGCCTACAATGAGCAGTTCTTC.